A single sample gave rise to the 22 T cell receptor beta chains below, sequenced in a study of CD8+CD57+ T cells in acquired aplastic anemia. Sequencing was done on patients that had shown CD8+CD57+ cell expansion by flow cytometry. Genomic DNA was employed as the template in profiling TCR beta VDJ and CDR3. TCRdb re-analysed the reads in MiXCR, keeping a single row per CDR3 protein. The data hold about 200,000 distinct CDR3 sequences, with roughly 60% observed a single time. Material: sorted CD4+, CD8+, or CD8+CD57+ T cells (not recorded which) from PBMCs. Receptors originate from a human donor with aplastic anemia.

The chain employs TRBV24-1 and TRBJ2-1; a possible D gene is TRBD1 (6 bases). Looked up from germline, CDR1 is KGHDR and CDR2 is SFDVKD. Trimming stripped 3 bases from V and 5 bases from J, with 13 bases between. The CDR3 is 15 amino acids. DNA of the CDR3: TGTGCCACCAGTGATGTTAGGGACACCGACAATGAGCAGTTCTTC. This sequence encodes CATSDVRDTDNEQFF.

This rearrangement joins TRBV7-2 to TRBJ1-2, with no clear D. The CDR3 sequence is 14 residues long. Trimming removed 5 bases from V and 1 base from J, with 11 bases in between. Looked up from germline, CDR1 is SGHTA and CDR2 is FQGNSA. CDR3 loop: CASSGGRLNYGYTF. DNA for the CDR3: TGTGCCAGCAGCGGCGGAAGGCTTAACTATGGCTACACCTTC.

For this clonotype: A junction end diverges from the germline sequence, so it may reflect a read error. The chain uses TRBV2 and TRBJ1-1, with TRBD1 matching over 8 bases. Germline V gene lookup returns CDR1 SNHLY and CDR2 FYNNEI. CDR3 length: 14 residues. CDR3 coding DNA: TGTGCCAGCAGTGGCACTTACAGGGGGACTGTAGCTTTCTTT. Translating gives CASSGTYRGTVAFF.

The chain is built from TRBV19 and TRBJ1-1; D is ambiguous. This CDR3 comprises 14 residues. Trimming removed 5 bases from V and 2 bases from J, with 12 bases in between. CDR1 LNHDA and CDR2 SQIVND come from the germline V gene (reference sequence). The CDR3 coding sequence is TGTGCCAGTAGTTCTCCCCGAAGAAACACTGAAGCTTTCTTT. Its protein product is CASSSPRRNTEAFF.

The genes are TRBV19 and TRBJ2-7; 8 nucleotides agree with TRBD1. Germline-derived CDR1 and CDR2 are LNHDA and SQIVND (reference sequence). There are 13 residues in the CDR3. V was clipped by 5 bases and J by 5 bases; unmatched bases: 5. CDR3 in amino acids: CASSLQGVDEQYF. As DNA, the CDR3 is TGTGCCAGTAGTCTACAGGGGGTGGACGAGCAGTACTTC. Complete variable domain (other parts from reference TRBV19 and TRBJ2-7): DGGITQSPKYLFRKEGQNVTLSCEQNLNHDAMYWYRQDPGQGLRLIYYSQIVNDFQKGDIAEGYSVSREKKESFPLTVTSAQKNPTAFYLCASSLQGVDEQYFGPGTRLTVT.

This chain joins TRBV6-1 and TRBJ2-5, with D unresolved. This CDR3 is 12 amino acids long. Germline V gene sequence: CDR1 MNHNS, CDR2 SASEGT. Trimming took 1 base from V and 4 from J, leaving 4 bases between them. The CDR3 sequence: CASSEGRETQYF. CDR3 DNA sequence: TGTGCCAGCAGTGAAGGAAGAGAGACCCAGTACTTC.

This clonotype appeared once. The chain carries TRBV19 and TRBJ2-7; perhaps TRBD2 as D (5 bases). The CDR3 has 14 amino acids. Trimming shortened V by 4 bases and J by 5 bases, and 15 bases separated the two germline ends. From germline, CDR1 is LNHDA and CDR2 SQIVND (reference sequence). CDR3 in amino acids: CASSTSWYGDEQYF. Here the CDR3 DNA reads TGTGCCAGTAGTACCAGTTGGTACGGGGACGAGCAGTACTTC. The entire variable domain, with the rest obtained from reference TRBV19 and TRBJ2-7, is as follows: DGGITQSPKYLFRKEGQNVTLSCEQNLNHDAMYWYRQDPGQGLRLIYYSQIVNDFQKGDIAEGYSVSREKKESFPLTVTSAQKNPTAFYLCASSTSWYGDEQYFGPGTRLTVT.

V and J are TRBV24-1 and TRBJ2-2; TRBD1 matches at 7 bases. V shed 6 bases, J shed 1 base, and the junction held 1 base outside the gene matches. The CDR3 contains 14 residues. The germline V gene has CDR1 KGHDR and CDR2 SFDVKD. The CDR3 loop reads CATSRTGNTGELFF. Written as DNA, the CDR3 is TGTGCCACCAGTAGGACAGGGAACACCGGGGAGCTGTTTTTT.

This clonotype was recorded at least ten times. The genes are TRBV4-1 and TRBJ1-1, with D perhaps matching TRBD1 (5 bases). Germline V gene data show CDR1 as MGHRA and CDR2 as YSYEKL. CDR3 size: 16 residues. Trimming stripped 4 bases from V and 0 bases from J, with 15 bases between. CDR3 protein: CASSRLGGGMNTEAFF. The CDR3 nucleotides are TGCGCCAGCAGCCGATTAGGTGGGGGGATGAACACTGAAGCTTTCTTT.

The chain uses TRBV2 and TRBJ2-5; weak D call: TRBD1 (7 bases). The germline V and J ends were trimmed by 5 bases and 1 base, with 17 bases remaining between them. Per the germline V gene, CDR1 is SNHLY and CDR2 is FYNNEI. The CDR3 extends over 16 amino acids. As DNA, the CDR3 is TGTGCCAGCAGTTTAAGCCAGGGGGGCTTCCAAGAGACCCAGTACTTC. As protein: CASSLSQGGFQETQYF.

The chain is built from TRBV19 and TRBJ2-5; D is perhaps TRBD2 (6 bases). Per the germline V gene, CDR1 is LNHDA and CDR2 is SQIVND (reference sequence). This CDR3 is 14 amino acids long. The V gene lost 4 bases and the J gene lost 4 bases, with 13 bases spanning the gap. The CDR3 DNA reads TGTGCCAGTAGTACCGGGGGAGGACGAGAGACCCAGTACTTC. Its protein product is CASSTGGGRETQYF.

This clonotype has at least ten counts. This sequence joins TRBV9 and TRBJ2-7; TRBD1 might be the D (6 bases). V gave up 6 bases and J gave up 0 bases, with 13 bases separating them. Germline V lookup: CDR1 SGDLS, CDR2 YYNGEE. The CDR3 runs 14 residues. In DNA form, the CDR3 reads TGTGCCAGCAAAGGAGACAGGAGCTCCTACGAGCAGTACTTC. Translation gives CASKGDRSSYEQYF.

The chain recombines TRBV20-1 with TRBJ2-3; 8 bases agree with TRBD2. The CDR3 loop spans 17 amino acids. The ends lost 4 bases at V and 2 bases at J; junction bases unmatched: 14. Germline assignment: CDR1 DFQATT and CDR2 SNEGSKA (reference sequence). The CDR3 sequence is CSATFQRETEFTDTQYF. The CDR3 DNA is TGCAGTGCTACCTTCCAGCGGGAGACAGAATTCACAGATACGCAGTATTTT.

The chain has TRBV5-4 and TRBJ1-3; 8 bases are a match to TRBD1. The CDR3 has 15 amino acids. Germline-derived CDR1 and CDR2 are SGHNT and YYREEE (reference sequence). V trimming: 0 bases; J trimming: 11 bases; junction bases outside the gene matches: 10. The CDR3, as DNA: TGTGCCAGCAGCTTGGGGCAGGGGGCCGGGACGGCCATATATTTT. It is translated as CASSLGQGAGTAIYF.

In DNA, the CDR3 is TGTGCCAGCAGCTTAGACTCAGGGGCGAGCAATCAGCCCCAGCATTTT. The encoded protein is CASSLDSGASNQPQHF. The chain has TRBV7-3 and TRBJ1-5; D possibly corresponds to TRBD1 (6 bases). Per germline, CDR1 SGHTA and CDR2 FQGTGA. Trimming stripped 2 bases from V and 1 base from J, with 12 bases between. This CDR3 has 16 residues.

The J gene is TRBJ1-2, the V gene TRBV19; TRBD1 is a possible D gene (6 bases). With 5 bases removed from V and 7 bases from J, the gap between germline ends came to 23 bases. This CDR3 is built from 16 residues. CDR1 is LNHDA and CDR2 is SQIVND in the germline V gene (reference sequence). CDR3 nucleotides: TGTGCCAGTAGTTTCCCCATTCCTAGGGGGGCTGGTGGCTACACCTTC. This gives the protein CASSFPIPRGAGGYTF.

This clonotype appeared a few times. The rearrangement uses TRBV24-1 and TRBJ1-5; 9 bases are shared with TRBD1. The CDR3 extends over 14 amino acids. Germline-derived CDR1 and CDR2 are KGHDR and SFDVKD. The V segment lost 10 bases and the J segment 0 bases; nucleotides outside the gene matches: 3. The CDR3 here is CATQGADSNQPQHF. The CDR3 DNA sequence: TGTGCCACACAGGGGGCGGATAGCAATCAGCCCCAGCATTTT.

This chain connects TRBV2 to TRBJ2-3, with 15 bases aligning to TRBD2. The junction had 5 bases not matched to a gene; V was cut back by 6 bases and J by 4 bases. CDR1 SNHLY and CDR2 FYNNEI come from the germline V gene. This CDR3 is 16 amino acids long. The CDR3 DNA sequence: TGTGCCAGCAGAGCAAGGACTAGCGGGGGGGCAGATACGCAGTATTTT. Encoded protein: CASRARTSGGADTQYF. The full variable domain, with the rest looked up from reference TRBV2 and TRBJ2-3, is EPEVTQTPSHQVTQMGQEVILRCVPISNHLYFYWYRQILGQKVEFLVSFYNNEISEKSEIFDDQFSVERPDGSNFTLKIRSTKLEDSAMYFCASRARTSGGADTQYFGPGTRLTVL.

The chain joins TRBV29-1 to TRBJ1-2; possible D gene TRBD1, 5 bases. The CDR3 contains 13 residues. Germline CDR1 SQVTM, CDR2 ANQGSEA. V lost 5 bases and J 5 bases, leaving 15 bases between the germline ends. This CDR3 is CSVQTYRSYGYTF. CDR3 nucleotides: TGCAGCGTTCAAACGTACAGGAGTTATGGCTACACCTTC.

This clonotype appeared a single time. V and J are TRBV19 and TRBJ1-5; possible D gene TRBD1, 5 bases. Trimming stripped 2 bases from V and 2 bases from J, with 10 bases between. Germline-derived CDR1 and CDR2 are LNHDA and SQIVND (reference sequence). The CDR3 length is 15 residues. CDR3 amino acids: CASSINGRGNQPQHF. CDR3 nucleotide sequence: TGTGCCAGTAGTATAAACGGCAGGGGCAATCAGCCCCAGCATTTT.

This clonotype appeared a single time. The chain is built from TRBV14 and TRBJ2-7; 11 bases agree with TRBD2. The CDR3 loop spans 16 amino acids. J lost 4 bases, V lost 5 bases, and 10 bases had no gene match. Germline assignment: CDR1 SGHDN and CDR2 FVKESK. The DNA for the CDR3 is TGTGCCAGCAGCGCGCTAGCGGGGGGCCCCGTGTACGAGCAGTACTTC. Translation: CASSALAGGPVYEQYF.

The chain uses TRBV19 and TRBJ2-3; TRBD1 agrees at 9 bases. The trim removed 7 bases at V and 3 bases at J, leaving 8 bases unmatched. The CDR3 contains 15 residues. The germline V gene encodes CDR1 LNHDA and CDR2 SQIVND (reference sequence). The CDR3 here is CASTTQGAGTDTQYF. CDR3 DNA: TGTGCCAGTACCACACAGGGGGCAGGGACAGATACGCAGTATTTT.